The 14 T cell receptor beta chains listed next were all sequenced from one sample in a study of cytomegalovirus exposure and HLA in healthy donors. Using immunoSEQ multiplex PCR, the repertoire was profiled, and TCRdb retains in-frame clones only, with some absent. The sample lists approximately 170,000 clones, about 82% occurring once. The sample comprised PBMCs. The source of these receptors is a man younger than 45 in good health and CMV-seropositive.

V usage is TRBV19 and J usage is TRBJ1-1; a weak D match, TRBD1 (6 bases). The length of the CDR3 is 14 residues. The V gene lost 3 bases and the J gene lost 0 bases, with 8 bases spanning the gap. CDR1 and CDR2 (germline): LNHDA, SQIVND (reference sequence). The CDR3 bases are TGTGCCAGTAGTATTGGGACAATGAACACTGAAGCTTTCTTT. Residues: CASSIGTMNTEAFF.

The rearrangement links TRBV5-1 to TRBJ2-7; D may be TRBD2 (5 bases). The CDR3 spans 14 residues. Germline assignment: CDR1 SGHRS and CDR2 YFSETQ. The ends were cut back, 2 bases at V and 3 bases at J, with 12 bases in the middle. The CDR3 region has the DNA TGCGCCAGCAGCTTAACCGGGGATGGCTACGAGCAGTACTTC. Translation gives CASSLTGDGYEQYF.

V is TRBV13 and J is TRBJ1-1, with D possibly TRBD1 on 5 matching bases. Trimming pared 6 bases from V and 4 bases from J, leaving 21 bases between. Per germline, CDR1 PRHDT and CDR2 FYEKMQ (reference sequence). The CDR3 is 16 residues long. Here the CDR3 reads CASSYNRGSMGTEAFF. In DNA, the CDR3 is TGTGCCAGCAGTTATAATCGGGGGAGTATGGGCACTGAAGCTTTCTTT.

The chain recombines TRBV7-2 with TRBJ1-2; possibly TRBD1 for D (6 bases). CDR1 SGHTA and CDR2 FQGNSA come from the germline V gene. The CDR3 extends over 15 amino acids. V was pared by 2 bases and J by 8 bases, with 18 bases between. CDR3 nucleotides: TGTGCCAGCAGCTTATTAGCTTCTGGGGGCGACGGCTACACCTTC. The encoded protein is CASSLLASGGDGYTF.

The chain combines TRBV2 with TRBJ2-5; 9 bases are a match to TRBD2. This CDR3 contains 14 residues. The germline V gene encodes CDR1 SNHLY and CDR2 FYNNEI. V lost 6 bases to trimming and J lost 2 bases; unmatched junction nucleotides: 4. The CDR3 region is CASRDTSGQETQYF. The CDR3 DNA reads TGTGCCAGCAGAGATACTAGCGGGCAAGAGACCCAGTACTTC. The full variable domain, in which reference TRBV2 and TRBJ2-5 provide the parts outside the CDR3, is EPEVTQTPSHQVTQMGQEVILRCVPISNHLYFYWYRQILGQKVEFLVSFYNNEISEKSEIFDDQFSVERPDGSNFTLKIRSTKLEDSAMYFCASRDTSGQETQYFGPGTRLLVL.

There are a few counts of this clone. This chain connects TRBV6-1 to TRBJ1-2; TRBD1 agrees at 8 bases. The CDR3 sequence is 14 residues long. The V and J ends lost 2 bases and 8 bases, in that order; junction bases with no gene match: 7. CDR1 MNHNS and CDR2 SASEGT come from the germline V gene. The CDR3 spells CASSEPGRGQGYTF. CDR3 nucleotide sequence: TGTGCCAGCAGTGAACCCGGCAGGGGGCAAGGCTACACCTTC.

With respect to this clone: This specimen includes other DNA sequences encoding the same CDR3. V is TRBV9 and J is TRBJ1-6; 9 bases line up with TRBD1. The CDR3 spans 15 residues. The J segment lost 7 bases and the V segment lost 2 bases, leaving 4 bases of the junction unmatched. In germline, CDR1 is SGDLS, CDR2 YYNGEE. CDR3 DNA: TGTGCCAGCAGCGTGGGACAGGGTGGCAATTCACCCCTCCACTTT. Translated: CASSVGQGGNSPLHF.

V usage is TRBV2 and J usage is TRBJ2-7, with TRBD1 matching over 8 bases. The J segment lost 6 bases and the V segment lost 3 bases, leaving 7 bases of the junction unmatched. The CDR3 covers 14 residues. Germline V gene sequence: CDR1 SNHLY, CDR2 FYNNEI. DNA for the CDR3: TGTGCCAGCAGTGACATGGACAGGGTGGTCGAGCAGTACTTC. It translates to CASSDMDRVVEQYF.

The chain couples TRBV6-1 to TRBJ1-2, with TRBD1 identical over 7 bases. CDR1 is MNHNS and CDR2 is SASEGT in the germline V gene. CDR3 length: 13 amino acids. V lost 4 bases, J lost 4 bases, and 3 bases stayed unmatched. CDR3 loop: CASSADRAYGYTF. The DNA for the CDR3 is TGTGCCAGCAGTGCAGACAGGGCCTATGGCTACACCTTC.

CDR3 region: CASSPGLEQYF. CDR3 nucleotide sequence: TGTGCCAGCAGCCCCGGTTTGGAGCAGTACTTC. The genes are TRBV11-2 and TRBJ2-7; D gene ambiguous. This CDR3 region has 11 residues. Trimming cost V 5 bases and J 7 bases, with 9 bases left between them. Looked up from germline, CDR1 is SGHAT and CDR2 is FQNNGV.

The rearrangement uses TRBV18 and TRBJ1-4; TRBD1 agrees at 7 bases. V lost 6 bases and J lost 5; bases outside the gene matches: 6. The CDR3 sequence is 14 residues long. CDR1 and CDR2 from the germline V gene are KGHSH and LQKENI. The CDR3 loop is CASSPGQRNEKLFF. The DNA of the CDR3 is TGTGCCAGCTCGCCGGGACAGAGAAATGAAAAACTGTTTTTT.

This clone was detected only once. The gene calls are TRBV27 and TRBJ2-7; 9 bases align to TRBD1. The CDR3 covers 14 residues. The trim removed 7 bases at V and 3 bases at J, leaving 7 bases unmatched. From germline, CDR1 is MNHEY and CDR2 SMNVEV (reference sequence). For the CDR3, the DNA is TGTGCCAGCAAAGGGACAGGGCGTTTCTACGAGCAGTACTTC. Residues: CASKGTGRFYEQYF.

V is TRBV2 and J is TRBJ2-5; D unclear. Trimming took off 8 bases at V and 6 bases at J, with 13 bases between the two ends. Germline-derived CDR1 and CDR2 are SNHLY and FYNNEI. The CDR3 is 12 residues long. This chain's CDR3 is CASVSYSQTQYF. CDR3 DNA: TGTGCCAGCGTAAGCTATAGCCAGACCCAGTACTTC.

This rearrangement joins TRBV5-1 to TRBJ2-2, with a weak D call TRBD1 (5 bases). Germline-derived CDR1 and CDR2 are SGHRS and YFSETQ. Trimming pared 0 bases from V and 8 bases from J, leaving 17 bases between. The CDR3 is 16 residues long. The DNA for the CDR3 is TGCGCCAGCAGCTTGGCCGAGAATAGGGGAACGGGGGAGCTGTTTTTT. The encoded protein is CASSLAENRGTGELFF.